This is a list of T cell receptor beta chains from one sample in a study of blood T cell repertoires in COVID-19. Only in-frame clones appear in the TCRdb table, and some are missing; sequencing was by immunoSEQ multiplex PCR. The table lists some 150,000 clones, around 90% of them singletons, with over 3.5% in the top ten. The sequenced material came from peripheral blood. The receptor source for this set is a woman in her sixties with active or convalescent COVID-19. The CDR3 runs from the conserved cysteine through the conserved F or W. Each record gives: J gene, clone size, V gene, D gene, CDR3 DNA, CDR3 protein. A D gene is named only where the DNA matches it firmly. Not all rows give a size; the values are once, few, many and, for expanded clones, a class.

TRBJ1-4	-	TRBV19	-	TGTGCCAGTAGTATCAAAGGGGATGGTAGAGAAAAACTGTTTTTT	CASSIKGDGREKLFF
TRBJ2-3	-	TRBV29-1	TRBD1	TGCAGCGTTGATCAGGGGGCAACGGATACGCAGTATTTT	CSVDQGATDTQYF
TRBJ2-7	once	TRBV19	TRBD1	TGTGCCAGTGCTCCCCGGGACAGGGGTCGCTACGAGCAGTACTTC	CASAPRDRGRYEQYF
TRBJ1-6	-	TRBV18	-	TGTGCCAGCTCACTTTTCAGGGCAGGGGACAATTCACCCCTCCACTTT	CASSLFRAGDNSPLHF
TRBJ1-3	few	TRBV7-6	-	TGTGCCAGCAGCTTAGTAGCAGACCTCTCTGGAAACACCATATATTTT	CASSLVADLSGNTIYF
TRBJ2-1	-	TRBV18	-	TGTGCCAGCTCACCACGCTCCCAGACTAGACAGTCAAGGAGCTCCTACAATGAGCAGTTCTTC	CASSPRSQTRQSRSSYNEQFF
TRBJ1-5	-	TRBV29-1	TRBD1	TGCAGCGTCGGGGGACAGTTCAATCAGCCCCAGCATTTT	CSVGGQFNQPQHF
TRBJ1-1	-	TRBV15	TRBD1	TGTGCCACCAGCAGAGCACAGGGGGTCGGGAACACTGAAGCTTTCTTT	CATSRAQGVGNTEAFF
TRBJ2-7	-	TRBV6-5	TRBD1	TGTGCCAGCACAGGGGGCTACGAGCAGTACTTC	CASTGGYEQYF
TRBJ1-1	-	TRBV4-1	TRBD1	TGCGCCAGCAGCCAAGGAGGGACAGGGGTTTGGACTGAAGCTTTCTTT	CASSQGGTGVWTEAFF
TRBJ2-5	once	TRBV11-1	-	TGTGCCAGCAGCTCCGGGGGGCCTCAAGAGACCCAGTACTTC	CASSSGGPQETQYF
TRBJ1-6	-	TRBV14	TRBD1	TGTGCCAGCAGCCAAGGCCCCGACAGGGGTCTCCACTTT	CASSQGPDRGLHF
TRBJ1-1	once	TRBV11-2	TRBD1	TGTGCCAGCAGCCCGACAGGGAGTGGCACTGAAGCTTTCTTT	CASSPTGSGTEAFF
TRBJ2-1	-	TRBV2	-	TGTGCCAGCAGCCCCGTTCGGGACAATGAGCAGTTCTTC	CASSPVRDNEQFF
TRBJ2-7	once	TRBV6-5	-	TGTGCCAGCAGTTACTCGACCGGGGAAACTCTCTACGAGCAGTACTTC	CASSYSTGETLYEQYF
TRBJ1-5	-	TRBV2	TRBD1	TGTGCCAGCGCAAAGTTACAGGGGGCCGGTCAGCCCCAGCATTTT	CASAKLQGAGQPQHF
TRBJ1-4	-	TRBV2	-	TGTGCCAGCAGTGAAGCCGCGGGGGCTAATGAAAAACTGTTTTTT	CASSEAAGANEKLFF
TRBJ1-2	-	TRBV10-1	TRBD1	TGCGCCAGCAGTACAGGGGATGGGTATGGCTACACCTTC	CASSTGDGYGYTF
TRBJ2-7	-	TRBV5-4	-	TGTGCCAGCAGCTCGAGCTCCTACGAGCAGTACTTC	CASSSSSYEQYF
TRBJ2-3	few	TRBV7-3	TRBD1	TGTGCCAGCAGTCCAGGGGCAGGGGGAATGTCAGATACGCAGTATTTT	CASSPGAGGMSDTQYF
TRBJ1-5	-	TRBV6-5	-	TGTGCCACCAGGGCACCAAATCAGCCCCAGCATTTT	CATRAPNQPQHF
TRBJ2-2	-	TRBV10-3	-	TGTGCCATCAGCAGCACCGGGGAGCTGTTTTTT	CAISSTGELFF
TRBJ1-5	-	TRBV6-2/TRBV6-3	-	TGTGCCAGCAGTTACTCAGGCAGGGGAATACAGCCCCAGCATTTT	CASSYSGRGIQPQHF
TRBJ2-3	-	TRBV2	-	TGTGCCAGCAGCCAGACAGATACGCAGTATTTT	CASSQTDTQYF
TRBJ1-1	-	TRBV10-2	-	TGCGCCAGCAGCGCTTCCGCGGGGGCGAACACTGAAGCTTTCTTT	CASSASAGANTEAFF
TRBJ2-7	-	TRBV11-2	TRBD1	TGTGCCAGCAGAGGGACAGGCTCCTACGAGCAGTACTTC	CASRGTGSYEQYF
TRBJ2-5	-	TRBV12-3/TRBV12-4	TRBD2	TGTGCCAGCAGTTTCCTGGGAGGGGAGACCCAGTACTTC	CASSFLGGETQYF
TRBJ2-1	-	TRBV30	-	TGTGCCTGGAGTCGCTATCCTGAGCAGTTCTTC	CAWSRYPEQFF
TRBJ2-3	-	TRBV5-1	TRBD1	TGCGCCAGCAGCGGACAGGGGTACACAGATACGCAGTATTTT	CASSGQGYTDTQYF